This note documents a single TCR beta chain sequence. Its antigen is not identified. Other DNA sequences in this specimen translate into the identical CDR3. This sample is drawn from a study of OX40 agonist ivuxolimab in advanced cancers. Study overall: Patient treatment consisted of intravenous ivuxolimab administration every 2 weeks at 0.01 to 10 mg/kg.

The CDR3 runs to 14 residues. CDR1 is SGHRS, CDR2 YFSETQ, per germline. The ends lost 5 bases at V and 5 bases at J; junction bases unmatched: 8. The protocol was immunoSEQ multiplex PCR, while the TCRdb copy is restricted to in-frame clones and leaves out a portion. The sample lists about 100,000 clones, approximately 90% occurring once. Study-level results: Dosing at 0.1 to 3.0 mg/kg was accompanied by clonal expansion of CD4+ and CD8+ blood T cells by week 6. With doses of 0.1-3.0 mg/kg, partial responders showed among the lowest clonal expansion.

The chain links TRBV5-1 to TRBJ1-1; 8 bases fit TRBD1. The source was CD4+ or CD8+ T cells sorted from blood, collected in a trial of the OX40 agonist ivuxolimab. The TCR originated in an adult with an advanced solid tumor such as melanoma, head and neck, liver or kidney cancer. CDR3 in amino acids: CASSLGTGGTEAFF. For the CDR3, the DNA is TGCGCCAGCAGTCTCGGGACAGGAGGGACTGAAGCTTTCTTT. Drawing the rest from reference TRBV5-1 and TRBJ1-1, the complete variable domain is KAGVTQTPRYLIKTRGQQVTLSCSPISGHRSVSWYQQTPGQGLQFLFEYFSETQRNKGNFPGRFSGRQFSNSRSEMNVSTLELGDSALYLCASSLGTGGTEAFFGQGTRLTVV.